What follows describes a single T cell receptor beta chain. This sample was included in a study of cytomegalovirus exposure and HLA in healthy donors. The PCR employed 60 Vbeta primers together with 13 Jbeta primers. Produced via immunoSEQ multiplex PCR; TCRdb's table is partial and in-frame only. The data contain 100,000 to 140,000 clones, approximately 80% of them seen just once; the ten biggest clones take up roughly 3.9%. This CDR3 has 16 residues. Germline V lookup: CDR1 MNHNS, CDR2 SASEGT. The sample was PBMCs. The V call is TRBV6-1, the J call TRBJ2-5; 10 nucleotides align to TRBD1. The J call is in doubt because the DNA end fits TRBJ2-7 better. The TCR comes from a male donor in good health and CMV-seronegative. Here the CDR3 reads CASSGQGAPSSYEQYF. The CDR3 DNA reads as TGTGCCAGCAGTGGACAGGGGGCACCCAGCTCCTACGAGCAGTACTTC.